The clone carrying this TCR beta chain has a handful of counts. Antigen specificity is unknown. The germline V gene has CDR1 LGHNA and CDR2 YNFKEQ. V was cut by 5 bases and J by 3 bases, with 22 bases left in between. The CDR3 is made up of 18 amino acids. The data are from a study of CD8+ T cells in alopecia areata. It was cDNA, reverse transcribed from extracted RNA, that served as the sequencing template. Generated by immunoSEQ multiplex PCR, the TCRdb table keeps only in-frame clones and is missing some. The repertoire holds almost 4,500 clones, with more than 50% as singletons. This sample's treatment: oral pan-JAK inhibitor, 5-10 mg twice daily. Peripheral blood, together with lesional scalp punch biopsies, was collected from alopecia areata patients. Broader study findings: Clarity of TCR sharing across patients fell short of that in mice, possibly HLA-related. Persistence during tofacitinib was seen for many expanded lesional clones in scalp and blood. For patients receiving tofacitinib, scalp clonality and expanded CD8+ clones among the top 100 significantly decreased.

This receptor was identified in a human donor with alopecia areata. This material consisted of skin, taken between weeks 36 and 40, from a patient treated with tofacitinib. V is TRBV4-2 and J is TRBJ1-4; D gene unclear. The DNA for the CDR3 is TGTGCCAGCAGCTTGGGTCTCGGTCCCCGGCAGCCTAATGAAAAACTGTTTTTT. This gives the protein CASSLGLGPRQPNEKLFF.